Shown below are 13 T cell receptor beta chains from a single sample sequenced in a study of blood T cell repertoires in COVID-19. Generated by immunoSEQ multiplex PCR, the TCRdb table keeps only in-frame clones and is missing some. Of over 45,000 clones listed, 70% to 75% are singletons. The sample was peripheral blood. The receptor source for this set is a woman aged 45-59 years with active or convalescent COVID-19.

The V gene is TRBV29-1, the J gene TRBJ2-5; D might be TRBD1 (5 bases). V lost 5 bases and J lost 5, with 9 bases in between. The CDR3 is 11 residues long. CDR1 and CDR2 from the germline V gene are SQVTM and ANQGSEA. CDR3 sequence reads: CSVWGGETQYF. The CDR3 DNA is TGCAGCGTTTGGGGCGGCGAGACCCAGTACTTC.

The chain joins TRBV9 to TRBJ1-2; the D gene is possibly TRBD1 (6 bases). Germline CDR1 SGDLS, CDR2 YYNGEE. The CDR3 runs 19 residues. Trimming took off 1 base at V and 3 bases at J, with 25 bases between the two ends. The CDR3: CASSVLGRGPEGEYYGYTF. CDR3 in DNA: TGTGCCAGCAGCGTATTGGGGCGAGGTCCAGAGGGGGAATACTATGGCTACACCTTC.

CDR3 amino acids: CASSMFGDRGTYGYTF. The CDR3 DNA is TGTGCCAGTAGTATGTTCGGGGACAGGGGAACCTATGGCTACACCTTC. This chain connects TRBV19 to TRBJ1-2, with 10 bases matching TRBD1. Losses at the gene ends were 3 bases for V and 4 bases for J; bases not matched to a gene: 8. The CDR3 is 16 amino acids. The V gene's germline CDR1 is LNHDA and CDR2 SQIVND (reference sequence). Supplemented by reference TRBV19 and TRBJ1-2, the full variable domain reads DGGITQSPKYLFRKEGQNVTLSCEQNLNHDAMYWYRQDPGQGLRLIYYSQIVNDFQKGDIAEGYSVSREKKESFPLTVTSAQKNPTAFYLCASSMFGDRGTYGYTFGSGTRLTVV.

This rearrangement joins TRBV10-3 to TRBJ2-5; 10 bases line up with TRBD2. Trimming at V came to 8 bases and at J to 5 bases, leaving 11 bases not matched to a gene. The CDR3 is 15 amino acids. CDR1 and CDR2 from the germline V gene are ENHRY and SYGVKD. CDR3 sequence reads: CAIGSELAGLETQYF. CDR3 nucleotides: TGTGCCATCGGGTCAGAACTAGCGGGATTGGAGACCCAGTACTTC.

This clone was found many times. The chain employs TRBV19 and TRBJ2-1; 7 bases match TRBD1. V lost 5 bases to trimming and J lost 4 bases; unmatched junction nucleotides: 14. The V gene's germline CDR1 is LNHDA and CDR2 SQIVND (reference sequence). The CDR3 is made up of 17 amino acids. The CDR3 region has the DNA TGTGCCAGTAGTGGCGTAGGGGGCGCCCGAATATACAATGAGCAGTTCTTC. Its protein product is CASSGVGGARIYNEQFF.

This rearrangement joins TRBV19 to TRBJ2-5; perhaps TRBD2 as D (6 bases). CDR1 and CDR2 (germline): LNHDA, SQIVND (reference sequence). The CDR3 spans 13 residues. The germline V and J ends were trimmed by 5 bases and 2 bases, with 9 bases remaining between them. CDR3 sequence: CASSQTRQETQYF. The CDR3 coding sequence is TGTGCCAGTAGTCAGACTAGACAAGAGACCCAGTACTTC.

This clone is a singleton in its sample. The rearrangement joins TRBV28 to TRBJ1-1; maybe TRBD1 (5 bases). Trimming removed 6 bases from V and 2 bases from J, with 16 bases in between. Germline-derived CDR1 and CDR2 are MDHEN and SYDVKM. This CDR3 comprises 15 residues. The CDR3 nucleotides read TGTGCCAGCAGCAAGGGCCCGACAGTTAACACTGAAGCTTTCTTT. Translating it yields CASSKGPTVNTEAFF.

The genes are TRBV7-9 and TRBJ2-7; D possibly corresponds to TRBD1 (6 bases). Germline loops: CDR1 SEHNR, CDR2 FQNEAQ (reference sequence). Trimming stripped 2 bases from V and 1 base from J, with 15 bases between. The CDR3 spans 16 residues. The DNA for the CDR3 is TGTGCCAGCAGCTTAACCCCAGACAGGTCGTCCTACGAGCAGTACTTC. Translation gives CASSLTPDRSSYEQYF.

This clone was seen more than once but under ten times. This sequence joins TRBV5-8 and TRBJ2-5; D possibly corresponds to TRBD2 (5 bases). The CDR3 length is 16 residues. The V end lost 0 bases, the J end lost 5 bases, and 17 bases lay between the germline ends. Germline assignment: CDR1 SGHTS and CDR2 YDEGEE. CDR3 in DNA: TGTGCCAGCAGCTTGGGCCAACCGAAGAGGGTGGAGACCCAGTACTTC. Translation: CASSLGQPKRVETQYF.

This clone was seen once. The gene calls are TRBV30 and TRBJ2-7; the match to TRBD1 covers 7 bases. Germline V gives CDR1 GTSNPN, CDR2 SVGIG (reference sequence). With 2 bases clipped from V and 1 base from J, the junction kept 2 bases outside the gene matches. The CDR3 totals 13 residues. This CDR3 reads CAWSRGQSYEQYF. The CDR3 DNA is TGTGCCTGGAGTCGGGGACAGTCCTACGAGCAGTACTTC.

This rearrangement joins TRBV6-2 or TRBV6-3 to TRBJ2-7; D unclear. The CDR3 extends over 12 amino acids. Between the trimmed V and J ends, which lost 4 bases and 6 bases, there was a span of 10 bases. Germline CDR1 is MNHEY and CDR2 is SVGEGT. The CDR3 DNA reads TGTGCCAGCAGTTCTCTGAGTGCCGAGCAGTACTTC. Its protein is CASSSLSAEQYF.

The V call is TRBV6-5, the J call TRBJ2-4, with D perhaps matching TRBD1 (7 bases). The CDR3 contains 14 residues. Trimming removed 6 bases at V and 3 bases at J, with 12 bases between. From germline, CDR1 is MNHEY and CDR2 SVGAGI. The CDR3 nucleotides read TGTGCCAGCAGGGAGGGACAGCTCAAAAACATTCAGTACTTC. Translating gives CASREGQLKNIQYF.

This sequence joins TRBV6-2 or TRBV6-3 and TRBJ2-7, with a tentative D call TRBD2 (6 bases). Per the germline V gene, CDR1 is MNHEY and CDR2 is SVGEGT. Trimming left V 3 bases short and J 6 bases short, with 12 bases between. The CDR3 consists of 13 residues. The CDR3 region is CASSYSGGSEQYF. The CDR3 DNA reads TGTGCCAGCAGTTATAGTGGGGGGAGCGAGCAGTACTTC.